The source of this T cell receptor beta chain is a study of early T cells in non-severe SARS-CoV-2 infection. Broader study findings: The study's VDJdb matching favored anti-spike CD8 responses and missed private and CD4 specificities.

The table lists this clonotype with many counts. What it binds is not known. The TCR library protocol attached unique molecular identifiers to the individual cDNA molecules. TCRdb fed the 5' RACE reads into MiXCR, producing one record per CDR3 protein. Here the sample spans under 100,000 distinct CDR3 sequences, approximately 13% being singletons. The CDR3 is made up of 15 amino acids. The ends lost 0 bases at V and 7 bases at J; junction bases unmatched: 8. Germline V gene data show CDR1 as SGHRS and CDR2 as YFSETQ. The chain recombines TRBV5-1 with TRBJ2-7, with 9 bases identical to TRBD2. The sample consisted of whole blood. The clonotype originates from an adult who was a healthcare worker with PCR-confirmed SARS-CoV-2 infection or an uninfected control (not recorded which). The CDR3 region is CASSLGSSGTGEQYF. The CDR3 nucleotides are TGCGCCAGCAGCTTGGGGTCTAGCGGGACTGGTGAGCAGTACTTC.